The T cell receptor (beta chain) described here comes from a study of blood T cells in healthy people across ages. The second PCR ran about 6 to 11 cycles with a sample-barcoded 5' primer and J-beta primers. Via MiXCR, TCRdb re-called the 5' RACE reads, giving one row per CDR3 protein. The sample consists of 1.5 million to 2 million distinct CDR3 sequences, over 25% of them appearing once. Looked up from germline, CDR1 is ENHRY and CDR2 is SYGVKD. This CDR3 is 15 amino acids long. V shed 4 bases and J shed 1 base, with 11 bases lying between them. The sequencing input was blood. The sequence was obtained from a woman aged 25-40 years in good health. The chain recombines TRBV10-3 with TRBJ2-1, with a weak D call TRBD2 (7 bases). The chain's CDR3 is CAISAGEGSYNEQFF. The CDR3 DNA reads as TGTGCCATCAGTGCAGGGGAGGGATCCTACAATGAGCAGTTCTTC.